The 24 T cell receptor beta chains given below trace back to one sample, sequenced in a study of shared clonotypes between healthy human individuals. Profiled with immunoSEQ multiplex PCR; TCRdb holds only in-frame clones, not every one. The table has under 1,100,000 clones, approximately 70% seen once. Sequencing was done on a sample of memory CD4+ T cells sorted from blood. Subset here: CD45RA-negative fraction. These receptors were collected from a young man in good health.

This chain links TRBV7-9 with TRBJ1-1; 7 nucleotides align to TRBD1. Unmatched junction bases numbered 4, after V lost 3 bases and J lost 3 bases. The CDR3 has 14 amino acids. Germline lookup yields CDR1 SEHNR and CDR2 FQNEAQ (reference sequence). The CDR3 reads CASSFGQADTEAFF. As DNA, the CDR3 is TGTGCCAGCAGCTTCGGACAGGCGGACACTGAAGCTTTCTTT.

V usage is TRBV2 and J usage is TRBJ2-1; 11 bases match TRBD2. Germline CDR1 reads SNHLY; CDR2 reads FYNNEI. Trimming took 6 bases from V and 6 from J; bases not matched to a gene: 4. The CDR3 is 14 amino acids. The CDR3: CASRGTSGGNEQFF. CDR3 in DNA: TGTGCCAGCAGAGGGACTAGCGGAGGCAATGAGCAGTTCTTC.

The chain recombines TRBV2 with TRBJ1-6; D not certain. Germline CDR1 SNHLY, CDR2 FYNNEI. This CDR3 spans 14 amino acids. V was cut by 6 bases and J by 3 bases, with 9 bases left in between. CDR3 DNA: TGTGCCAGCAGGAGGCCTCTCTATAATTCACCCCTCCACTTT. It codes for CASRRPLYNSPLHF.

V usage is TRBV28 and J usage is TRBJ2-3; a weak D match, TRBD2 (6 bases). The germline V gene has CDR1 MDHEN and CDR2 SYDVKM. The V end was cut by 6 bases, the J end by 0 bases, with 13 bases between. CDR3 length equals 15 residues. The CDR3 coding sequence is TGTGCCAGCAGCGCCCCCGGGGGTAGCACAGATACGCAGTATTTT. Translation: CASSAPGGSTDTQYF. Variable domain in full (rest from reference TRBV28 and TRBJ2-3): DVKVTQSSRYLVKRTGEKVFLECVQDMDHENMFWYRQDPGLGLRLIYFSYDVKMKEKGDIPEGYSVSREKKERFSLILESASTNQTSMYLCASSAPGGSTDTQYFGPGTRLTVL.

This sequence joins TRBV19 and TRBJ1-4, with 7 bases that match TRBD1. CDR1 LNHDA and CDR2 SQIVND come from the germline V gene (reference sequence). The CDR3 is 15 residues long. J gave up 4 bases and V 5 bases, and 7 bases lay outside the gene matches. CDR3 sequence: CASSLGDSFNEKLFF. CDR3 bases: TGTGCCAGTAGTCTAGGGGACAGCTTTAATGAAAAACTGTTTTTT.

The genes are TRBV6-1 and TRBJ2-7; D possibly corresponds to TRBD2 (5 bases). The CDR3 loop spans 14 amino acids. In germline, CDR1 is MNHNS, CDR2 SASEGT. The V end lost 7 bases, the J end lost 0 bases, and 13 bases lay between the germline ends. The CDR3 nucleotides read TGTGCCAGCAACTCGGGAATTAGCTCCTACGAGCAGTACTTC. Translated: CASNSGISSYEQYF.

In nucleotides, the CDR3 is TGCGCCAGCAGCGAAGCTAGCGGCTACTACGAGCAGTACTTC. Amino acid sequence: CASSEASGYYEQYF. The chain employs TRBV5-1 and TRBJ2-7, with 7 nucleotides matching TRBD2. The V gene's germline CDR1 is SGHRS and CDR2 YFSETQ. V trimming: 4 bases; J trimming: 3 bases; junction bases outside the gene matches: 7. This CDR3 is built from 14 residues.

The rearrangement uses TRBV11-2 and TRBJ1-3; TRBD1 aligns across 10 bases. The CDR3 consists of 15 residues. Germline CDR1 SGHAT, CDR2 FQNNGV. The V gene end was trimmed by 5 bases and the J gene end by 3 bases; junction bases not matched to a gene: 4. CDR3 loop: CASSVDRGLGNTIYF. The CDR3 DNA reads as TGTGCCAGCAGCGTCGACAGGGGGCTTGGAAACACCATATATTTT. The complete variable domain, with remaining parts taken from reference TRBV11-2 and TRBJ1-3, reads EAGVAQSPRYKIIEKRQSVAFWCNPISGHATLYWYQQILGQGPKLLIQFQNNGVVDDSQLPKDRFSAERLKGVDSTLKIQPAKLEDSAVYLCASSVDRGLGNTIYFGEGSWLTVV.

The chain uses TRBV10-3 and TRBJ2-7; 8 bases agree with TRBD2. With V trimmed by 10 bases and J by 5 bases, 4 bases remained unmatched. The CDR3 contains 11 residues. Germline V gene data show CDR1 as ENHRY and CDR2 as SYGVKD. The CDR3 DNA reads TGTGCCACCAGAGCGGGGGACGAGCAGTACTTC. It codes for CATRAGDEQYF.

The chain carries TRBV15 and TRBJ2-2; D might be TRBD2 (6 bases). Deletions cut 3 bases from V and 9 bases from J, with 14 bases between. The V gene's germline CDR1 is LNHNV and CDR2 YYDKDF (reference sequence). The CDR3 has 14 residues. CDR3 protein: CATSSRDSSRELFF. Here the CDR3 DNA reads TGTGCCACCAGCAGCAGGGACTCCAGCCGGGAGCTGTTTTTT.

About this clone: The germline gene is not matched at one end of the junction; a read error may be the cause. The chain has TRBV7-7 and TRBJ2-1, with TRBD1 matching over 8 bases. The germline V gene encodes CDR1 SSHAT and CDR2 FNYEAQ (reference sequence). The length of the CDR3 is 15 residues. This CDR3 reads CASSLGQGSYNEQFF. CDR3 in DNA: TGTGCTAGCAGCTTAGGACAGGGATCCTACAATGAGCAGTTCTTC.

The gene calls are TRBV4-1 and TRBJ2-5; 14 bases match TRBD2. The ends lost 0 bases at V and 1 base at J; junction bases unmatched: 16. This CDR3 spans 22 amino acids. Germline V gene data show CDR1 as MGHRA and CDR2 as YSYEKL. CDR3 in amino acids: CASSQDAGNPGLAGGLQETQYF. Written as DNA, the CDR3 is TGCGCCAGCAGCCAAGATGCAGGGAACCCAGGACTAGCGGGGGGCCTCCAAGAGACCCAGTACTTC.

The chain links TRBV13 to TRBJ2-3; unclear D gene. Trimming removed 2 bases at V and 2 bases at J, with 5 bases between. This CDR3 is 13 amino acids long. Germline-derived CDR1 and CDR2 are PRHDT and FYEKMQ (reference sequence). The CDR3 protein is CASSLRYTDTQYF. CDR3 DNA: TGTGCCAGCAGCTTACGGTACACAGATACGCAGTATTTT. Variable domain in full (rest from reference TRBV13 and TRBJ2-3): AAGVIQSPRHLIKEKRETATLKCYPIPRHDTVYWYQQGPGQDPQFLISFYEKMQSDKGSIPDRFSAQQFSDYHSELNMSSLELGDSALYFCASSLRYTDTQYFGPGTRLTVL.

The chain couples TRBV9 to TRBJ2-3; D might be TRBD2 (6 bases). Germline CDR1 and CDR2: SGDLS and YYNGEE. The CDR3 has 18 amino acids. V dropped 0 bases and J dropped 8 bases, with 25 bases sitting between them. CDR3 DNA: TGTGCCAGCAGCGTAGACCCCGGGACTTCGGGTACGTGGGGTACGCAGTATTTT. This translates into CASSVDPGTSGTWGTQYF.

As DNA, the CDR3 is TGCGCCAGCAGCCAAGCCCCCGGGACAGGGGGCTACGAGCAGTACTTC. Its protein is CASSQAPGTGGYEQYF. The V and J genes are TRBV4-1 and TRBJ2-7, with 11 positions matching TRBD1. J lost 3 bases, V lost 1 base, and 5 bases had no gene match. Germline V gives CDR1 MGHRA, CDR2 YSYEKL. The length of the CDR3 is 16 residues.

The chain joins TRBV5-1 to TRBJ2-3; D is possibly TRBD2 (6 bases). Germline V CDR1 and CDR2: SGHRS, YFSETQ. V lost 2 bases and J 4 bases, leaving 11 bases between the germline ends. The CDR3 runs to 14 residues. The CDR3: CASSFRTGADTQYF. CDR3 DNA sequence: TGCGCCAGCAGCTTTCGAACGGGGGCAGATACGCAGTATTTT.

In this sample, this clone turned up once. This chain connects TRBV7-6 to TRBJ2-1, with 9 bases that match TRBD2. With V trimmed by 1 base and J by 5 bases, 3 bases remained unmatched. Germline V gene sequence: CDR1 SGHVS, CDR2 FNYEAQ. The CDR3 loop spans 15 amino acids. The CDR3 nucleotides are TGTGCCAGCAGCTTAGGGGCTAGCGGGGACAATGAGCAGTTCTTC. It specifies CASSLGASGDNEQFF.

The chain links TRBV7-9 to TRBJ1-4; D gene unclear. The length of the CDR3 is 13 residues. The germline V and J ends were trimmed by 5 bases and 7 bases, with 11 bases remaining between them. Germline CDR1 and CDR2: SEHNR and FQNEAQ (reference sequence). The CDR3 DNA reads TGTGCCAGCAGCCCCTCGTCTCGTGAAAAACTGTTTTTT. Residues: CASSPSSREKLFF.

This clone was seen more than once but under ten times. The V call is TRBV5-4, the J call TRBJ2-5; D is perhaps TRBD1 (6 bases). V was pared by 3 bases and J by 5 bases, with 11 bases between. This CDR3 spans 13 amino acids. Looked up from germline, CDR1 is SGHNT and CDR2 is YYREEE (reference sequence). The CDR3 region is CASSYRDSETQYF. CDR3 bases: TGTGCCAGCAGCTACAGGGATTCGGAGACCCAGTACTTC.

CDR3 residues: CASSLQGVFSGNTIYF. The CDR3 DNA sequence: TGTGCCAGCAGCTTACAGGGAGTGTTCTCTGGAAACACCATATATTTT. The genes are TRBV7-2 and TRBJ1-3, with D maybe TRBD1 (5 bases). Trimming pared 2 bases from V and 0 bases from J, leaving 11 bases between. Looked up from germline, CDR1 is SGHTA and CDR2 is FQGNSA. This CDR3 has 16 residues.

This clone is a singleton in its sample. This chain uses TRBV29-1 with TRBJ2-7; no reliable D call. V dropped 6 bases and J dropped 7 bases, with 13 bases sitting between them. CDR1 SQVTM and CDR2 ANQGSEA come from the germline V gene. The CDR3 runs to 11 residues. For the CDR3, the DNA is TGCAGCGTGGGGATAGGGCGGGAGCAGTACTTC. The encoded protein is CSVGIGREQYF.

The CDR3 region is CASNQQGGTEAFF. In DNA, the CDR3 is TGCGCCAGCAACCAACAGGGAGGAACTGAAGCTTTCTTT. The rearrangement uses TRBV5-1 and TRBJ1-1, with D possibly matching TRBD1 (6 bases). This CDR3 has 13 amino acids. V lost 6 bases and J lost 5, with 14 bases in between. Germline V gene data show CDR1 as SGHRS and CDR2 as YFSETQ.

The sample holds a few counts of this clone. Distinct nucleotide sequences in the sample also encode this CDR3. The chain carries TRBV7-9 and TRBJ1-2; D ambiguous. Germline V gene data show CDR1 as SEHNR and CDR2 as FQNEAQ (reference sequence). The CDR3 length is 10 residues. V lost 5 bases to trimming and J lost 4 bases, with 2 bases between them. The CDR3 is CASSLYGYTF. The CDR3 DNA is TGTGCCAGCAGCCTCTATGGCTACACCTTC. The full variable domain, in which reference TRBV7-9 and TRBJ1-2 provide the parts outside the CDR3, is DTGVSQNPRHKITKRGQNVTFRCDPISEHNRLYWYRQTLGQGPEFLTYFQNEAQLEKSRLLSDRFSAERPKGSFSTLEIQRTEQGDSAMYLCASSLYGYTFGSGTRLTVV.

This clone was observed a few times. This chain joins TRBV10-3 and TRBJ2-4, with D hard to call. This CDR3 spans 15 amino acids. CDR1 and CDR2 (germline): ENHRY, SYGVKD. The V end was cut by 2 bases, the J end by 7 bases, with 15 bases between. The CDR3 region is CAISEDGVPGNIQYF. CDR3 bases: TGTGCCATCAGTGAGGACGGCGTCCCCGGGAACATTCAGTACTTC.